The 29 T cell receptor beta chains listed next were all sequenced from one sample in a study of cytomegalovirus exposure and HLA in healthy donors (TCRdb year 2017). Libraries came from the immunoSEQ multiplex PCR assay. For the multiplex PCR, a mixture combining 60 forward primers for TCR Vbeta segments and 13 reverse primers for TCR Jbeta segments was used. Held by TCRdb, this immuneACCESS table contains in-frame sequences only and omits some clones. Under half of the omission traces to an unresolved V gene where checked; the cause of the rest is unknown. The table for this sample records approximately 110,000 clones. More than 0.5% of the sample comes from the top ten. The sequenced sample consisted of PBMCs. These receptors were obtained from a man in his fifties in good health and CMV-seronegative.

V and J are TRBV11-2 and TRBJ2-5; 9 bases agree with TRBD2. This CDR3 contains 16 residues. Germline V gene data show CDR1 as SGHAT and CDR2 as FQNNGV. Trimming removed 5 bases from V and 5 bases from J; junction bases left unmatched: 12. CDR3 sequence: CASSPRPAGGAETQYF. The CDR3 nucleotides read TGTGCCAGCAGCCCGAGGCCAGCGGGAGGTGCGGAGACCCAGTACTTC.

The rearrangement uses TRBV29-1 and TRBJ1-5; D uncertain. The CDR3 has 11 residues. The V gene lost 4 bases and the J gene lost 4 bases, with 5 bases spanning the gap. Per germline, CDR1 SQVTM and CDR2 ANQGSEA. The CDR3 bases are TGCAGCGTTGGTGAGAATCAGCCCCAGCATTTT. It is translated as CSVGENQPQHF.

V usage is TRBV29-1 and J usage is TRBJ2-2, with D tentatively TRBD2 (6 bases). V lost 7 bases to trimming and J lost 5 bases, with 11 bases between them. There are 12 residues in the CDR3. Germline values: CDR1 SQVTM, CDR2 ANQGSEA. CDR3 nucleotides: TGCAGCGGGTGGGGGAGGACCGGGGAGCTGTTTTTT. Residues: CSGWGRTGELFF.

The chain has TRBV30 and TRBJ1-1; D gene uncertain. Trimming took 3 bases from V and 4 from J, leaving 18 bases between them. Germline CDR1 GTSNPN, CDR2 SVGIG (reference sequence). The length of the CDR3 is 15 residues. The CDR3 sequence is CAWRLSPQGVTEAFF. The CDR3 bases are TGTGCCTGGAGACTTTCCCCCCAAGGAGTCACTGAAGCTTTCTTT.

V gene TRBV19 combines with J gene TRBJ2-4, with D possibly matching TRBD2 (5 bases). From germline, CDR1 is LNHDA and CDR2 SQIVND (reference sequence). The CDR3 consists of 15 residues. Trimming pared 1 base from V and 0 bases from J, leaving 7 bases between. The CDR3 bases are TGTGCCAGTAGTATAGGGAGGCTAGCCAAAAACATTCAGTACTTC. As protein: CASSIGRLAKNIQYF.

The rearrangement joins TRBV18 to TRBJ1-5, with D hard to call. The CDR3 is 14 amino acids. The V and J ends lost 6 bases and 5 bases respectively, with 14 bases between them. Germline V gives CDR1 KGHSH, CDR2 LQKENI. The CDR3 protein is CASSLVGRDQPQHF. The DNA for the CDR3 is TGTGCCAGCTCCCTTGTGGGCCGAGATCAGCCCCAGCATTTT.

The V call is TRBV5-6, the J call TRBJ2-1; TRBD1 matches at 7 bases. The V gene end was trimmed by 4 bases and the J gene end by 4 bases; junction bases not matched to a gene: 11. Germline CDR1 reads SGHDT; CDR2 reads YYEEEE. The CDR3 has 16 residues. The CDR3 region is CASSPTGANLYNEQFF. CDR3 bases: TGTGCCAGCAGCCCCACAGGGGCCAACCTTTACAATGAGCAGTTCTTC. The entire variable domain, with the rest obtained from reference TRBV5-6 and TRBJ2-1, is as follows: DAGVTQSPTHLIKTRGQQVTLRCSPKSGHDTVSWYQQALGQGPQFIFQYYEEEERQRGNFPDRFSGHQFPNYSSELNVNALLLGDSALYLCASSPTGANLYNEQFFGPGTRLTVL.

The chain employs TRBV29-1 and TRBJ2-7; possibly TRBD1 for D (6 bases). Germline V gives CDR1 SQVTM, CDR2 ANQGSEA. The CDR3 extends over 14 amino acids. Trimming removed 0 bases at V and 3 bases at J, with 12 bases between. The CDR3 here is CSVEEGQGHYEQYF. The CDR3 DNA follows: TGCAGCGTTGAAGAAGGGCAGGGGCACTACGAGCAGTACTTC.

This sequence joins TRBV5-1 and TRBJ2-2; D gene uncertain. The CDR3 sequence is 16 residues long. Deletions cut 0 bases from V and 1 base from J, with 10 bases between. Germline-derived CDR1 and CDR2 are SGHRS and YFSETQ. Here the CDR3 DNA reads TGCGCCAGCAGCTTGGCGGTCACGGTGAACACCGGGGAGCTGTTTTTT. It encodes CASSLAVTVNTGELFF.

The rearrangement links TRBV7-9 to TRBJ1-2, with D perhaps matching TRBD1 (5 bases). Trimming pared 5 bases from V and 6 bases from J, leaving 31 bases between. There are 19 residues in the CDR3. The germline gives CDR1 SEHNR, CDR2 FQNEAQ (reference sequence). CDR3 nucleotides: TGTGCCAGCAGCCCAACGGCGCTAGTCCGGGCAGGGATGTCGGATGGCTACACCTTC. Protein product: CASSPTALVRAGMSDGYTF. Looking up the rest from reference TRBV7-9 and TRBJ1-2 gives the full variable domain: DTGVSQNPRHKITKRGQNVTFRCDPISEHNRLYWYRQTLGQGPEFLTYFQNEAQLEKSRLLSDRFSAERPKGSFSTLEIQRTEQGDSAMYLCASSPTALVRAGMSDGYTFGSGTRLTVV.

V and J are TRBV4-1 and TRBJ1-2, with 9 bases that match TRBD1. Trimming removed 3 bases from V and 4 bases from J; junction bases left unmatched: 0. CDR3 length: 13 residues. Germline V lookup: CDR1 MGHRA, CDR2 YSYEKL. The CDR3 DNA follows: TGCGCCAGCAGCCAGGACAGGGGCTATGGCTACACCTTC. Encoded protein: CASSQDRGYGYTF.

CDR3 protein: CASGWGQTNSYEQYF. The CDR3 bases are TGTGCCAGCGGCTGGGGGCAGACCAACTCCTACGAGCAGTACTTC. This chain connects TRBV6-6 to TRBJ2-7; D might be TRBD1 (6 bases). Trimming cost V 8 bases and J 0 bases, with 17 bases left between them. The CDR3 sequence is 15 residues long. CDR1 and CDR2 from the germline V gene are MNHNY and SVGAGI (reference sequence).

This sequence joins TRBV11-1 and TRBJ2-5; D ambiguous. The CDR3 sequence is 15 residues long. Trimming pared 4 bases from V and 5 bases from J, leaving 17 bases between. Germline CDR1 reads SGHAT; CDR2 reads FQDESV (reference sequence). The CDR3 region has the DNA TGTGCCAGCAGCTCTACGTCAGGTTTTCTCGAGACCCAGTACTTC. Translating gives CASSSTSGFLETQYF.

CDR3 nucleotides: TGTGCCAGCACCGCAACCGGGACAGGGGGCGGGTTGACTGAAGCTTTCTTT. Encoded protein: CASTATGTGGGLTEAFF. The chain is built from TRBV2 and TRBJ1-1; TRBD1 agrees at 12 bases. This CDR3 is built from 17 residues. The J segment lost 5 bases and the V segment lost 7 bases, leaving 14 bases of the junction unmatched. Germline loops: CDR1 SNHLY, CDR2 FYNNEI.

CDR3 in amino acids: CASSQPPYHEQYF. The CDR3 coding sequence is TGCGCCAGCAGCCAGCCCCCCTACCACGAGCAGTACTTC. The chain employs TRBV4-1 and TRBJ2-7; no reliable D call. V lost 3 bases to trimming and J lost 5 bases, with 11 bases between them. Germline CDR1 is MGHRA and CDR2 is YSYEKL. The CDR3 has 13 residues.

The V call is TRBV7-2, the J call TRBJ2-7, with 7 bases lining up with TRBD1. Germline lookup yields CDR1 SGHTA and CDR2 FQGNSA. Trimming took 4 bases from V and 3 from J; bases not matched to a gene: 6. This CDR3 comprises 14 residues. This chain's CDR3 is CASSSQGTDYEQYF. The CDR3 DNA sequence: TGTGCCAGCAGCTCACAGGGGACAGACTACGAGCAGTACTTC.

V usage is TRBV5-5 and J usage is TRBJ2-7; 10 positions match TRBD1. The CDR3 contains 16 residues. Germline values: CDR1 SGHKS, CDR2 YYEKEE (reference sequence). The V and J ends lost 0 bases and 3 bases, in that order; junction bases with no gene match: 6. The CDR3 here is CASSLALGTGDYEQYF. The CDR3 bases are TGTGCCAGCAGCTTGGCGTTGGGGACAGGGGACTACGAGCAGTACTTC.

V is TRBV19 and J is TRBJ1-2; TRBD1 matches at 7 bases. V was pared by 2 bases and J by 10 bases, with 7 bases of the junction left unmatched. In germline, CDR1 is LNHDA, CDR2 SQIVND (reference sequence). CDR3 length: 13 amino acids. The CDR3 loop reads CASSISQGETYTF. The CDR3 DNA sequence: TGTGCCAGTAGTATAAGCCAGGGGGAGACCTACACCTTC.

The chain combines TRBV4-2 with TRBJ1-2; D not resolved. Germline assignment: CDR1 LGHNA and CDR2 YNFKEQ. CDR3 length equals 14 residues. V dropped 4 bases and J dropped 4 bases, with 13 bases sitting between them. The CDR3 DNA reads as TGTGCCAGCAGCCCCCCCCGAGCTCCCTATGGCTACACCTTC. Protein sequence: CASSPPRAPYGYTF.

The J gene is TRBJ1-2, the V gene TRBV18, with a weak D call TRBD1 (5 bases). This CDR3 has 14 amino acids. In germline, CDR1 is KGHSH, CDR2 LQKENI. Trimming cost V 2 bases and J 3 bases, with 10 bases left between them. This CDR3 reads CASSPSGGDYGYTF. The CDR3 DNA sequence: TGTGCCAGCTCACCATCGGGGGGAGACTATGGCTACACCTTC.

This rearrangement joins TRBV7-2 to TRBJ1-5, with D hard to call. Germline V gene sequence: CDR1 SGHTA, CDR2 FQGNSA. The CDR3 totals 15 residues. V was trimmed by 3 bases and J by 2 bases, leaving 11 bases between them. CDR3 sequence (DNA): TGTGCCAGCAGCTTCGCGCTGGAGGGCAATCAGCCCCAGCATTTT. Encoded protein: CASSFALEGNQPQHF.

The rearrangement links TRBV19 to TRBJ1-2; D ambiguous. The CDR3 extends over 12 amino acids. Trimming pared 9 bases from V and 4 bases from J, leaving 12 bases between. Germline-derived CDR1 and CDR2 are LNHDA and SQIVND (reference sequence). The CDR3 region is CASKQQTYGYTF. The CDR3 coding sequence is TGTGCCAGCAAACAGCAGACCTATGGCTACACCTTC.

The chain is built from TRBV18 and TRBJ2-1; TRBD1 is a possible D gene (7 bases). Deletions cut 2 bases from V and 6 bases from J, with 14 bases between. This CDR3 region has 15 residues. Germline values: CDR1 KGHSH, CDR2 LQKENI. CDR3 coding DNA: TGTGCCAGCTCACCAGGCGGGACAGTACTCAATGAGCAGTTCTTC. Translation gives CASSPGGTVLNEQFF.

The V gene is TRBV5-1, the J gene TRBJ1-1; D gene ambiguous. Germline V gene lookup returns CDR1 SGHRS and CDR2 YFSETQ. Trimming took off 0 bases at V and 2 bases at J, with 17 bases between the two ends. This CDR3 comprises 17 residues. DNA for the CDR3: TGCGCCAGCAGCTTGGAGTTCGAGCGGCAAGGTAACACTGAAGCTTTCTTT. Its protein product is CASSLEFERQGNTEAFF.

A note on this clone: Other DNA sequences in the same sample also yield this CDR3. This rearrangement joins TRBV13 to TRBJ1-5; no clear D gene. V was trimmed by 0 bases and J by 5 bases, leaving 5 bases between them. In germline, CDR1 is PRHDT, CDR2 FYEKMQ (reference sequence). The CDR3 runs to 13 residues. The CDR3 reads CASSLGRDQPQHF. As DNA, the CDR3 is TGTGCCAGCAGCTTAGGCCGTGATCAGCCCCAGCATTTT.

The DNA of the CDR3 is TGTGCCAGCTCACCAGGTGGCAGGGAAACTGAAGCTTTCTTT. It encodes CASSPGGRETEAFF. The chain couples TRBV18 to TRBJ1-1, with D maybe TRBD1 (5 bases). V was pared by 2 bases and J by 5 bases, with 12 bases between. Looked up from germline, CDR1 is KGHSH and CDR2 is LQKENI. The CDR3 consists of 14 residues.

The chain joins TRBV2 to TRBJ1-4; D possibly corresponds to TRBD1 (6 bases). Trimming stripped 5 bases from V and 2 bases from J, with 12 bases between. This CDR3 has 15 residues. Germline CDR1 reads SNHLY; CDR2 reads FYNNEI. The chain's CDR3 is CASSLNRVTNEKLFF. The CDR3 DNA reads as TGTGCCAGCAGTTTGAACAGGGTGACTAATGAAAAACTGTTTTTT. Filled out from reference TRBV2 and TRBJ1-4, the complete variable domain reads EPEVTQTPSHQVTQMGQEVILRCVPISNHLYFYWYRQILGQKVEFLVSFYNNEISEKSEIFDDQFSVERPDGSNFTLKIRSTKLEDSAMYFCASSLNRVTNEKLFFGSGTQLSVL.

The gene calls are TRBV5-1 and TRBJ2-5, with D perhaps matching TRBD2 (6 bases). CDR1 is SGHRS and CDR2 is YFSETQ in the germline V gene. This CDR3 is built from 14 residues. V shed 2 bases and J shed 4 bases, with 12 bases lying between them. The CDR3 DNA follows: TGCGCCAGCAGCTTAGGTGGAGGGGCAGAGACCCAGTACTTC. As protein: CASSLGGGAETQYF. Variable domain in full (rest from reference TRBV5-1 and TRBJ2-5): KAGVTQTPRYLIKTRGQQVTLSCSPISGHRSVSWYQQTPGQGLQFLFEYFSETQRNKGNFPGRFSGRQFSNSRSEMNVSTLELGDSALYLCASSLGGGAETQYFGPGTRLLVL.

This chain uses TRBV5-6 with TRBJ1-6; D uncertain. Trimming removed 2 bases at V and 9 bases at J, with 9 bases between. This CDR3 comprises 13 residues. Per germline, CDR1 SGHDT and CDR2 YYEEEE. The CDR3 bases are TGTGCCAGCAGCTTCGAGTCTCCTTCACCCCTCCACTTT. This translates into CASSFESPSPLHF. The whole variable domain, filled in from reference TRBV5-6 and TRBJ1-6, reads DAGVTQSPTHLIKTRGQQVTLRCSPKSGHDTVSWYQQALGQGPQFIFQYYEEEERQRGNFPDRFSGHQFPNYSSELNVNALLLGDSALYLCASSFESPSPLHFGNGTRLTVT.